These 7 T cell receptor beta chains originate from one sample sequenced in a study of cytomegalovirus exposure and HLA in healthy donors. PCR involved 60 Vbeta and 13 Jbeta primers. Clones were read by immunoSEQ multiplex PCR, and TCRdb kept only the in-frame ones, dropping some. In the table there are approximately 120,000 clones, about 80% of which are singletons. Material for sequencing was PBMCs. These receptor sequences come from a human donor in good health.

This chain links TRBV19 with TRBJ2-7, with 9 positions matching TRBD1. CDR1 and CDR2 (germline): LNHDA, SQIVND (reference sequence). The CDR3 is 15 amino acids. Losses at the gene ends were 6 bases for V and 4 bases for J; bases not matched to a gene: 10. CDR3 sequence (DNA): TGTGCCAGTAGCCCCGGACAGGGGATTTATTACGAGCAGTACTTC. Protein: CASSPGQGIYYEQYF.

CDR3 in DNA: TGTGCCAGCAGTTACTCGAGAACGAACACCGGGGAGCTGTTTTTT. Its translation: CASSYSRTNTGELFF. V gene TRBV6-5 combines with J gene TRBJ2-2; no definite D call. Germline V CDR1 and CDR2: MNHEY, SVGAGI. CDR3 length equals 15 residues. Trimming took 0 bases from V and 0 from J, leaving 5 bases between them.

Notes on this clone: Other DNA sequences of this sample code for an identical CDR3. The chain uses TRBV18 and TRBJ1-1; TRBD1 is a possible D gene (5 bases). This CDR3 region has 13 residues. The ends were cut back, 3 bases at V and 3 bases at J, with 8 bases in the middle. CDR1 and CDR2 from the germline V gene are KGHSH and LQKENI. CDR3 sequence reads: CASSPGGDTEAFF. The CDR3 DNA is TGTGCCAGCTCACCGGGGGGAGACACTGAAGCTTTCTTT.

The V call is TRBV5-6, the J call TRBJ2-1; 8 bases agree with TRBD2. V was pared by 1 base and J by 6 bases, with 6 bases of the junction left unmatched. From germline, CDR1 is SGHDT and CDR2 YYEEEE. The CDR3 is 15 residues long. For the CDR3, the DNA is TGTGCCAGCAGCTTGCCGGGGGGGAAAAGCAATGAGCAGTTCTTC. It encodes CASSLPGGKSNEQFF.

The V gene is TRBV6-1, the J gene TRBJ1-2, with 7 bases fitting TRBD1. After removal of 9 bases from V and 4 bases from J, the junction contained 14 bases not matched to a gene. The CDR3 is 15 residues long. CDR1 MNHNS and CDR2 SASEGT come from the germline V gene. In DNA, the CDR3 is TGTGCCAGTTCTAGACAGGGTCAGATTGCCTATGGCTACACCTTC. It yields the protein CASSRQGQIAYGYTF.

This sequence joins TRBV27 and TRBJ1-1; D unclear. Germline V gene data show CDR1 as MNHEY and CDR2 as SMNVEV (reference sequence). V was cut by 2 bases and J by 2 bases, with 3 bases left in between. The CDR3 is made up of 12 amino acids. The CDR3 sequence: CASSLPNTEAFF. As DNA, the CDR3 is TGTGCCAGCAGTTTACCAAACACTGAAGCTTTCTTT.

The CDR3 DNA reads as TGTGCCAGCAGTGAAGCCCAGGGATGGGGCTATGGCTACACCTTC. Its protein product is CASSEAQGWGYGYTF. The chain has TRBV6-1 and TRBJ1-2, with D possibly being TRBD1 (5 bases). Germline V CDR1 and CDR2: MNHNS, SASEGT. Trimming stripped 0 bases from V and 4 bases from J, with 12 bases between. The CDR3 loop spans 15 amino acids.